The T cell receptor beta chain described here comes from a study of OX40 agonist ivuxolimab in advanced cancers. Assay used: immunoSEQ multiplex PCR; TCRdb lists only in-frame clones, some missing. Of 76,000 or so clones in the sample, 85% were seen once. The ends lost 6 bases at V and 4 bases at J; junction bases unmatched: 19. Germline CDR1 reads SNHLY; CDR2 reads FYNNEI. The CDR3 is 18 residues long. The specimen comprised CD4+ or CD8+ T cells sorted from blood, sampled in a trial of the OX40 agonist ivuxolimab. This chain joins TRBV2 and TRBJ2-5; 8 bases agree with TRBD1. This receptor was taken from an adult with an advanced solid tumor such as melanoma, head and neck, liver or kidney cancer. CDR3 coding DNA: TGTGCCAGCAGCCCCCTGGAACCAGGACAGGGAAGGAGAGAGACCCAGTACTTC. Amino acids: CASSPLEPGQGRRETQYF.